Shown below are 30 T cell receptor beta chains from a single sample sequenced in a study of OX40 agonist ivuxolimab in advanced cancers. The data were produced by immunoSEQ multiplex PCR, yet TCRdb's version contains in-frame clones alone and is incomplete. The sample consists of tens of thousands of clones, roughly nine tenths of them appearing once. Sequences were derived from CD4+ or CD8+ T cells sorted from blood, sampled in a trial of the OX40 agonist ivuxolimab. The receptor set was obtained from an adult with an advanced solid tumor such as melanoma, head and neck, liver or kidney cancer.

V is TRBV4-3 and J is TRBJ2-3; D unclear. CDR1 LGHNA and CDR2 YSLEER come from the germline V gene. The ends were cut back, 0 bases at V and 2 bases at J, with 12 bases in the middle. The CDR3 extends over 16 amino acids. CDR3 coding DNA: TGCGCCAGCAGCCAAGATTCCGGAATCCTCACAGATACGCAGTATTTT. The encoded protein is CASSQDSGILTDTQYF.

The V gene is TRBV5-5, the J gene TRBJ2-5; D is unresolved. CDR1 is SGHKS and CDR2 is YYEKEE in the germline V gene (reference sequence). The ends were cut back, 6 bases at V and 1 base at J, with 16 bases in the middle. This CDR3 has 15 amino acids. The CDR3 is CASTRTLRVQETQYF. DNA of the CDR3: TGTGCCAGCACCAGAACTCTCCGGGTCCAAGAGACCCAGTACTTC.

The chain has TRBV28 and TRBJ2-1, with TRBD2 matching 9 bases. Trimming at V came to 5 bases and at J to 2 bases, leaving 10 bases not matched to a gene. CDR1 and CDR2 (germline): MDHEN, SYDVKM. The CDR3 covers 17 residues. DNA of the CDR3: TGTGCCAGCAGTGGACAACTAGCGGGCTTAACCTACAATGAGCAGTTCTTC. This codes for CASSGQLAGLTYNEQFF.

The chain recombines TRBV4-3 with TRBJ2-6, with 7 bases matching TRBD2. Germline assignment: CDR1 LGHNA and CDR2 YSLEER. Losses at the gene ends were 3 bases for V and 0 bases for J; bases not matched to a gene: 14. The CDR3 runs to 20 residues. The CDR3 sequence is CASSHWGFGGTNSGANVLTF. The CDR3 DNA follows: TGCGCCAGCAGCCACTGGGGCTTTGGGGGGACTAACTCTGGGGCCAACGTCCTGACTTTC.

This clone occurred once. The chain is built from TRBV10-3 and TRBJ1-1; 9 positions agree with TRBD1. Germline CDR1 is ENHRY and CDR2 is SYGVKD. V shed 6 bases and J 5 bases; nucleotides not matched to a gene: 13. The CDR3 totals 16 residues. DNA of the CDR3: TGTGCCATCAGGGGACCGGGACAGGGATTTCAGACTGAAGCTTTCTTT. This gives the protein CAIRGPGQGFQTEAFF.

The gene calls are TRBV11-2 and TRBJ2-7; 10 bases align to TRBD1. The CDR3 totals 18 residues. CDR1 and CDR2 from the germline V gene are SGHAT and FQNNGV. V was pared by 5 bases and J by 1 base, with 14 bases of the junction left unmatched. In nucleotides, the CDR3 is TGTGCCAGCAGCACAAGACGGGCGGGACAGGGGTTTTCCTACGAGCAGTACTTC. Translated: CASSTRRAGQGFSYEQYF.

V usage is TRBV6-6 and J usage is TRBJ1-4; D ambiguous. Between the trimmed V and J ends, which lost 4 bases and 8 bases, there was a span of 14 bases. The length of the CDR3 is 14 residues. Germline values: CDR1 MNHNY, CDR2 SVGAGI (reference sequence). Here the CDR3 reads CASSSGPSGEKLFF. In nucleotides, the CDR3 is TGTGCCAGCAGTTCAGGACCTTCCGGAGAAAAACTGTTTTTT.

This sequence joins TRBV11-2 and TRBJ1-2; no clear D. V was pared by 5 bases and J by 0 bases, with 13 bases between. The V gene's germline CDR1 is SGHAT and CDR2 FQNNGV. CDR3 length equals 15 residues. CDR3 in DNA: TGTGCCAGCAGCCCCCTCACCGGAGCTAACTATGGCTACACCTTC. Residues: CASSPLTGANYGYTF.

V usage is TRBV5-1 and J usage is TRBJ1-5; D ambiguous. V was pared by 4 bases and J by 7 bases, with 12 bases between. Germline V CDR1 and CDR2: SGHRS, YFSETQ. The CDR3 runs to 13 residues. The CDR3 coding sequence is TGCGCCAGCAGCCAGGACGGTTACCAGCCCCAGCATTTT. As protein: CASSQDGYQPQHF.

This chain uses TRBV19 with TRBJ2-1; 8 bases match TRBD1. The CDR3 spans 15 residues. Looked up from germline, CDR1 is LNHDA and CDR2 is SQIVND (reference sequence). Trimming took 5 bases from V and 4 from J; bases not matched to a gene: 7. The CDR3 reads CASSVRTGLYNEQFF. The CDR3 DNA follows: TGTGCCAGTAGTGTCCGGACAGGGCTTTACAATGAGCAGTTCTTC.

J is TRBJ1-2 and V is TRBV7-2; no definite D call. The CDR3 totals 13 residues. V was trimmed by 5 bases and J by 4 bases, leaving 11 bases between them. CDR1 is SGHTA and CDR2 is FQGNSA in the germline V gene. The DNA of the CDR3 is TGTGCCAGCAGCCCGGATCAGTCCTATGGCTACACCTTC. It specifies CASSPDQSYGYTF.

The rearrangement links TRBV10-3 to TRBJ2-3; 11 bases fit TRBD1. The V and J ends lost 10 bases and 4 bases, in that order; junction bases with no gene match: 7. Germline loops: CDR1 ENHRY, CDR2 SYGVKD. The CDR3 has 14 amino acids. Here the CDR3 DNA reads TGTGCCACCGAACCGGGACAGGGGGCAGATACGCAGTATTTT. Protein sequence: CATEPGQGADTQYF.

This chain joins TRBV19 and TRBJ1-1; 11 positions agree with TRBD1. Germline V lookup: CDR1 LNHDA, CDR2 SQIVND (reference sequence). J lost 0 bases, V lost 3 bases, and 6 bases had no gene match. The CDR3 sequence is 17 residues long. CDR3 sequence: CASSIGGTGGMNTEAFF. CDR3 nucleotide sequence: TGTGCCAGTAGTATCGGCGGGACAGGGGGAATGAACACTGAAGCTTTCTTT.

The CDR3 DNA reads TGTGCCAGCAGAGGTTCTAGCGGAGCCGGGGAGCTGTTTTTT. Its protein is CASRGSSGAGELFF. The chain links TRBV2 to TRBJ2-2; 7 positions agree with TRBD2. CDR3 length: 14 residues. CDR1 is SNHLY and CDR2 is FYNNEI in the germline V gene. V dropped 6 bases and J dropped 6; count of bases not matched to a gene: 7.

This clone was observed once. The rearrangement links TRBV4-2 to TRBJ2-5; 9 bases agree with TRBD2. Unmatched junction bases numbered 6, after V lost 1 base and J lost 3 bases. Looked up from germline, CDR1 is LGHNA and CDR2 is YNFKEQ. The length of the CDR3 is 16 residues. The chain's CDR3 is CASSQGSASGEETQYF. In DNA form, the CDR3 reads TGTGCCAGCAGCCAAGGATCCGCTAGCGGGGAAGAGACCCAGTACTTC.

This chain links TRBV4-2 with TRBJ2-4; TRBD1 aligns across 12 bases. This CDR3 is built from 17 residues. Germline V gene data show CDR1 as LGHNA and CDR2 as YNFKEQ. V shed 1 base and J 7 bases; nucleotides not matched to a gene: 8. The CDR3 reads CASSQGPRDRGLNIQYF. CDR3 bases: TGTGCCAGCAGCCAAGGCCCCCGGGACAGGGGGCTGAACATTCAGTACTTC.

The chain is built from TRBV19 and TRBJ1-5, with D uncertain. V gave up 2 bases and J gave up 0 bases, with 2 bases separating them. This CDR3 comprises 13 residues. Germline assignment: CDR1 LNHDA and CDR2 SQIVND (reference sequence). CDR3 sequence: CASSISSNQPQHF. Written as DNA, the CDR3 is TGTGCCAGTAGTATAAGTAGCAATCAGCCCCAGCATTTT.

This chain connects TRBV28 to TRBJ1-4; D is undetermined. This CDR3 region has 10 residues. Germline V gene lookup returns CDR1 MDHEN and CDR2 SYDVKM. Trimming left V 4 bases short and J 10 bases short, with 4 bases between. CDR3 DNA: TGTGCCAGCAGTTCCGGAAAACTGTTTTTT. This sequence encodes CASSSGKLFF. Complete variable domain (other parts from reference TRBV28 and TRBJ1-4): DVKVTQSSRYLVKRTGEKVFLECVQDMDHENMFWYRQDPGLGLRLIYFSYDVKMKEKGDIPEGYSVSREKKERFSLILESASTNQTSMYLCASSSGKLFFGSGTQLSVL.

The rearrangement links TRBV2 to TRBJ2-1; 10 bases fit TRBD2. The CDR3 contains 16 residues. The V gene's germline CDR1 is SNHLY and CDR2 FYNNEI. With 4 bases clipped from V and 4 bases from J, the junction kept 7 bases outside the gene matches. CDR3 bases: TGTGCCAGCAGTGGACTAGCGGGCTGGACGTACAATGAGCAGTTCTTC. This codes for CASSGLAGWTYNEQFF.

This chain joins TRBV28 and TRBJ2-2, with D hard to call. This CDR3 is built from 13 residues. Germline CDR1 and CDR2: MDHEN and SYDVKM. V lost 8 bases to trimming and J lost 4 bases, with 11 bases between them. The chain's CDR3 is CASLEFSTGELFF. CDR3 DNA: TGTGCCAGCCTCGAATTTTCCACCGGGGAGCTGTTTTTT.

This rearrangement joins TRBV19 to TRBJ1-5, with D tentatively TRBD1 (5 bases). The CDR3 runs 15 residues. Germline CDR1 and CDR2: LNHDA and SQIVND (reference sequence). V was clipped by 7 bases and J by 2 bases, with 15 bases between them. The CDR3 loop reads CASKNSGVGNQPQHF. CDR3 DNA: TGTGCCAGTAAAAACTCGGGGGTGGGCAATCAGCCCCAGCATTTT.

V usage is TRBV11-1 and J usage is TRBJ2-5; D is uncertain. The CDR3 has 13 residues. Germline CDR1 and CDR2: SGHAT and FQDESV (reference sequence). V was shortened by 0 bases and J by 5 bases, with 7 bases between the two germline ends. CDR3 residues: CASSLAPGETQYF. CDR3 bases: TGTGCCAGCAGCTTAGCGCCCGGGGAGACCCAGTACTTC.

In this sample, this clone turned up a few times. CDR3 residues: CASSTSYRVNTEAFF. Written as DNA, the CDR3 is TGTGCCAGTAGTACCTCATACAGGGTAAACACTGAAGCTTTCTTT. This chain connects TRBV19 to TRBJ1-1; D might be TRBD1 (6 bases). Germline V gene data show CDR1 as LNHDA and CDR2 as SQIVND (reference sequence). The length of the CDR3 is 15 residues. Trimming pared 4 bases from V and 2 bases from J, leaving 14 bases between.

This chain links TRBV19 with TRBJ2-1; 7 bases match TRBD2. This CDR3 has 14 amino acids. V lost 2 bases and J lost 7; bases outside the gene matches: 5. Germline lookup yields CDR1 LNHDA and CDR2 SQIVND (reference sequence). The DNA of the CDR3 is TGTGCCAGTAGTATACAGCGCGGGAGTAATGAGCAGTTCTTC. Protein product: CASSIQRGSNEQFF.

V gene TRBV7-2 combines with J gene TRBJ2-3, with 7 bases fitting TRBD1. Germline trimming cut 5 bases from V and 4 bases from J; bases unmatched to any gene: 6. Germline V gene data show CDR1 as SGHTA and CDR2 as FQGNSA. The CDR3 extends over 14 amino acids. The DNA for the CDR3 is TGTGCCAGCAGCCTAGACAGGGAGTCAGATACGCAGTATTTT. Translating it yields CASSLDRESDTQYF.

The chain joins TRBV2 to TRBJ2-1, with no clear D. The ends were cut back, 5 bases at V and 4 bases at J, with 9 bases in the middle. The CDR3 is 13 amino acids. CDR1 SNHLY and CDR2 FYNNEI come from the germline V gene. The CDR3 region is CASSTQPYNEQFF. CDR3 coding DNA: TGTGCCAGCAGTACCCAGCCATACAATGAGCAGTTCTTC.

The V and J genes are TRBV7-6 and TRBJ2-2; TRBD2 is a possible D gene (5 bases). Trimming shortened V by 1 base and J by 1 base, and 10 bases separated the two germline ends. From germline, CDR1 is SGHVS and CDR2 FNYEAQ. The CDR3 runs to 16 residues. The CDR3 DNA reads TGTGCCAGCAGCTTAGGGGCGGGCCAGAACACCGGGGAGCTGTTTTTT. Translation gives CASSLGAGQNTGELFF.

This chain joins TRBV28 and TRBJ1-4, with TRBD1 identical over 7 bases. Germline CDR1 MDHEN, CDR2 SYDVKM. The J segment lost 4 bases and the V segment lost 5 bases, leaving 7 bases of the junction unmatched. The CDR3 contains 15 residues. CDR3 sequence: CASSILQGINEKLFF. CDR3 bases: TGTGCCAGCAGTATCCTACAGGGGATTAATGAAAAACTGTTTTTT.

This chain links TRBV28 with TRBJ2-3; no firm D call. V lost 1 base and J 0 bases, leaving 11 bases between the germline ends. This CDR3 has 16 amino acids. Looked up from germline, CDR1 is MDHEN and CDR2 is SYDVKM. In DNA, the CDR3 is TGTGCCAGCAGTTTATTCGGGCAGGCCAGCACAGATACGCAGTATTTT. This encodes CASSLFGQASTDTQYF.

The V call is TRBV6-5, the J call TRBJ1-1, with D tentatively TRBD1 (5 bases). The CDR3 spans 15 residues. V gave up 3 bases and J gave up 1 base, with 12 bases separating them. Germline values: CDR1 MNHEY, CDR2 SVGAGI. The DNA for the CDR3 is TGTGCCAGCAGTTATTCCGGGGCCTCGAACACTGAAGCTTTCTTT. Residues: CASSYSGASNTEAFF.